These 13 T cell receptor beta chains were all obtained from the same sample, sequenced in a study of vaccination effects on CD4 cells after COVID-19. These receptors' targets are unknown. Under the ViraFEST assay, PBMC were stimulated with viral peptide pools so that antigen-specific CD4+ T cells expanded. Sequencing was performed afterwards. An approximately 10-day culture period preceded the isolation of CD4+ T cells. People in the vaccine group had not been infected with SARS-CoV-2 before, and their nucleocapsid antibodies were negative. The repertoire was sequenced with immunoSEQ multiplex PCR; TCRdb's copy has only in-frame clones and lacks some. The sample contains about 38,000 clones, 55% to 75% of which appear only once. The specimen was CD4+ T cells from PBMCs cultured with SARS-CoV-2 spike peptides, collected before COVID-19 vaccination. All receptors come from a human donor who received a COVID-19 vaccine.

This clone has just a few counts. The chain couples TRBV2 to TRBJ1-6, with 9 bases that match TRBD1. The V segment lost 5 bases and the J segment 12 bases; nucleotides outside the gene matches: 11. This CDR3 spans 15 amino acids. Germline lookup yields CDR1 SNHLY and CDR2 FYNNEI. CDR3 sequence (DNA): TGTGCCAGCAGTCCGGACAGGGGCCCAGCCCGACCCCTCCACTTT. Translated, it gives CASSPDRGPARPLHF.

The chain links TRBV3-1 (or the pseudogene TRBV3-2) to TRBJ2-7; the match to TRBD1 covers 8 bases. Germline V CDR1 and CDR2: LGHDT, YNNKEL (reference sequence). Unmatched junction bases numbered 4, after V lost 6 bases and J lost 0 bases. This CDR3 is 14 amino acids long. In DNA form, the CDR3 reads TGTGCCAGCAGACCCGGGACAGGCTCCTACGAGCAGTACTTC. This translates into CASRPGTGSYEQYF.

The chain carries TRBV19 and TRBJ2-1, with 10 positions matching TRBD1. The germline V gene has CDR1 LNHDA and CDR2 SQIVND (reference sequence). V dropped 7 bases and J dropped 7; count of bases not matched to a gene: 10. This CDR3 is built from 15 residues. The DNA for the CDR3 is TGTGCCAGTATTAAGACAGGGGGCTCGCTGAATGAGCAGTTCTTC. Its translation is CASIKTGGSLNEQFF. The whole variable domain, remainder taken from reference TRBV19 and TRBJ2-1, is DGGITQSPKYLFRKEGQNVTLSCEQNLNHDAMYWYRQDPGQGLRLIYYSQIVNDFQKGDIAEGYSVSREKKESFPLTVTSAQKNPTAFYLCASIKTGGSLNEQFFGPGTRLTVL.

DNA of the CDR3: TGTGCCAGCAGCTTGGAGCAGGGCACTAATGAAAAACTGTTTTTT. Protein sequence: CASSLEQGTNEKLFF. The rearrangement links TRBV5-4 to TRBJ1-4; D may be TRBD1 (5 bases). V lost 0 bases, J lost 2 bases, and 8 bases lay in between. The CDR3 runs 15 residues. Germline CDR1 SGHNT, CDR2 YYREEE (reference sequence).

The chain recombines TRBV5-6 with TRBJ1-4, with TRBD1 identical over 7 bases. This CDR3 is built from 14 residues. J was trimmed by 4 bases and V by 3 bases; bases with no gene match: 3. Germline V CDR1 and CDR2: SGHDT, YYEEEE. The CDR3 loop reads CASSWGQSNEKLFF. DNA of the CDR3: TGTGCCAGCAGCTGGGGACAGAGTAATGAAAAACTGTTTTTT. The variable domain in full, with the rest retrieved from reference TRBV5-6 and TRBJ1-4, is DAGVTQSPTHLIKTRGQQVTLRCSPKSGHDTVSWYQQALGQGPQFIFQYYEEEERQRGNFPDRFSGHQFPNYSSELNVNALLLGDSALYLCASSWGQSNEKLFFGSGTQLSVL.

The DNA for the CDR3 is TGTGCCAGCAGCTTTTTCTTAAGCGGGGTGACCTACGAGCAGTACTTC. Amino acid sequence: CASSFFLSGVTYEQYF. This chain links TRBV5-4 with TRBJ2-7, with 7 bases aligning to TRBD2. Germline CDR1 SGHNT, CDR2 YYREEE (reference sequence). The CDR3 contains 16 residues. Unmatched junction bases numbered 10, after V lost 2 bases and J lost 2 bases.

This chain links TRBV14 with TRBJ1-1; D is perhaps TRBD1 (6 bases). V lost 4 bases, J lost 2 bases, and 14 bases lay in between. The germline V gene encodes CDR1 SGHDN and CDR2 FVKESK. This CDR3 comprises 15 residues. The chain's CDR3 is CASSPRGGGNTEAFF. DNA for the CDR3: TGTGCCAGCAGCCCCCGCGGAGGGGGAAACACTGAAGCTTTCTTT.

V gene TRBV10-3 combines with J gene TRBJ1-5; D is possibly TRBD1 (5 bases). This CDR3 has 13 residues. V dropped 7 bases and J dropped 2 bases, with 9 bases sitting between them. Germline V gene lookup returns CDR1 ENHRY and CDR2 SYGVKD. The CDR3 bases are TGTGCCATCATGCAGGGACGCAATCAGCCCCAGCATTTT. It is translated as CAIMQGRNQPQHF.

The chain is built from TRBV10-3 and TRBJ2-7; D tentatively reads TRBD1 or TRBD2 (5 bases each). This CDR3 region has 12 residues. Trimming took off 5 bases at V and 5 bases at J, with 10 bases between the two ends. The germline CDR1 and CDR2 sequences are ENHRY and SYGVKD. The CDR3 coding sequence is TGTGCCATCAGTTGGGACGTCAACGAGCAGTACTTC. It translates to CAISWDVNEQYF.

Only a few counts were recorded for this clone. The chain carries TRBV28 and TRBJ2-7; D may be TRBD1 or TRBD2 (5 bases each). Trimming shortened V by 4 bases and J by 0 bases, and 7 bases separated the two germline ends. The length of the CDR3 is 13 residues. Germline lookup yields CDR1 MDHEN and CDR2 SYDVKM. CDR3 in DNA: TGTGCCAGCAGTTCAGGGAGCTCCTACGAGCAGTACTTC. It encodes CASSSGSSYEQYF.

This clone was detected a few times. J is TRBJ1-1 and V is TRBV4-1; D gene uncertain. V was trimmed by 3 bases and J by 1 base, leaving 15 bases between them. The CDR3 is 16 amino acids. Germline V CDR1 and CDR2: MGHRA, YSYEKL. The CDR3 loop reads CASSHSPLRRNTEAFF. CDR3 coding DNA: TGCGCCAGCAGCCACTCCCCACTAAGGAGGAACACTGAAGCTTTCTTT.

By proportion, this clone is large. The J gene is TRBJ1-5, the V gene TRBV30; D may be TRBD1 (5 bases). Germline CDR1 GTSNPN, CDR2 SVGIG (reference sequence). The CDR3 length is 12 residues. The V gene lost 5 bases and the J gene lost 7 bases, with 12 bases spanning the gap. The CDR3: CAWGGGAQPQHF. CDR3 nucleotide sequence: TGTGCCTGGGGGGGAGGGGCACAGCCCCAGCATTTT. The full variable domain, rest sourced from reference TRBV30 and TRBJ1-5, is SQTIHQWPATLVQPVGSPLSLECTVEGTSNPNLYWYRQAAGRGLQLLFYSVGIGQISSEVPQNLSASRPQDRQFILSSKKLLLSDSGFYLCAWGGGAQPQHFGDGTRLSIL.

The CDR3 loop reads CASSPRQGLTNYGYTF. CDR3 nucleotide sequence: TGTGCCAGCAGTCCCAGACAGGGCCTTACTAACTATGGCTACACCTTC. The chain recombines TRBV27 with TRBJ1-2; 7 bases agree with TRBD1. Germline V gene lookup returns CDR1 MNHEY and CDR2 SMNVEV (reference sequence). This CDR3 spans 16 amino acids. With 5 bases clipped from V and 0 bases from J, the junction kept 9 bases outside the gene matches.